This T cell receptor (beta chain) was observed in a study of T cell changes during pregnancy in multiple sclerosis. The table came from immunoSEQ multiplex PCR; TCRdb's copy has only in-frame clones and leaves some out. This table holds roughly 97,000 clones, just over 90% found once. V shed 4 bases and J shed 2 bases, with 6 bases lying between them. This CDR3 has 12 amino acids. CDR1 is MDHEN, CDR2 SYDVKM, per germline. This chain uses TRBV28 with TRBJ2-7; D is unclear. The input for sequencing was peripheral blood, taken in the second trimester of pregnancy. The TCR comes from a female donor in good health, enrolled as a control in a pregnancy study. CDR3 amino acids: CASSSSPYEQYF. CDR3 nucleotides: TGTGCCAGCAGTTCCAGTCCCTACGAGCAGTACTTC.